The clone carrying this TCR beta chain was found many times. The data derive from a study of T cells in Graves' hyperthyroidism and ophthalmopathy. Graves' hyperthyroidism is called stable when ophthalmopathy does not progress within 18 months. Amplification targeted TCR beta CDR3 regions from RNA transcripts. HTBI primers drove first-round RT-PCR of the TCR CDR3. TCRdb called the multiplex PCR reads again in MiXCR, with one record for every CDR3 protein. Of 550,000 to 800,000 distinct CDR3 sequences listed, roughly 17% were seen once; the top ten hold around a sixth. This CDR3 is built from 14 residues. Germline V gene lookup returns CDR1 SGHRS and CDR2 YFSETQ. V lost 4 bases and J 3 bases, leaving 12 bases between the germline ends.

The V gene is TRBV5-1, the J gene TRBJ2-3; D could derive from TRBD1 or TRBD2 (7 bases each). The sequence was obtained from a man aged 45-65 years with Graves' hyperthyroidism. Sequenced material: blood. The CDR3 reads CASSPGGGTDTQYF. The CDR3 DNA reads as TGCGCCAGCAGCCCAGGGGGAGGGACAGATACGCAGTATTTT.